The sequence of this T cell receptor (beta chain) was determined in a study of spatial heterogeneity in lung cancer. The time point was: sample taken at primary tumor resection. General observations from the study: The study found that expanded intratumoral alpha and beta TCR counts tracked tumor mutation counts.

TCRdb itself ran the 5' RACE reads through MiXCR, one entry per CDR3 protein. The sample consists of around 5,000 distinct CDR3 sequences, approximately 6.5% of them appearing once. The sample holds many counts of this clonotype. Its antigen remains unidentified. CDR1 is SNHLY and CDR2 is FYNNEI in the germline V gene. Trimming shortened V by 6 bases and J by 5 bases, and 17 bases separated the two germline ends. The CDR3 sequence is 15 residues long. The chain combines TRBV2 with TRBJ1-5; weak D call: TRBD1 (6 bases). The clonotype originates from a male donor with early-stage non-small cell lung cancer. Sequencing was performed on lung tumor tissue, taken at surgery. The CDR3 nucleotides read TGTGCCAGCAGGGATCAGACAGGCTGGGATCAGCCCCAGCATTTT. This codes for CASRDQTGWDQPQHF.